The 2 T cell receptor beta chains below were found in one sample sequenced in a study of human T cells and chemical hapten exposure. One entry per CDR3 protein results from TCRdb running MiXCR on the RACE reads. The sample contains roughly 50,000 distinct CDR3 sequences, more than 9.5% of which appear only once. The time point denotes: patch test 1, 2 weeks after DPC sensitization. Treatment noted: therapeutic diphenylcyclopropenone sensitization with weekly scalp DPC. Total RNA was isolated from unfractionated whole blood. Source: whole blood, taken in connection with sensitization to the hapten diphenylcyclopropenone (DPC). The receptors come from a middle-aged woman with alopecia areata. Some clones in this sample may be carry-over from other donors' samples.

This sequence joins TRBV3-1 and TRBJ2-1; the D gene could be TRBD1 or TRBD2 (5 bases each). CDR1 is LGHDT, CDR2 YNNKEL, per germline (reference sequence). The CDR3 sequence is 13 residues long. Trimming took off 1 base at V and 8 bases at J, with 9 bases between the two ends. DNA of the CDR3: TGTGCCAGCAGCCAAGGGGACGTGGATGAGCAGTTCTTC. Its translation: CASSQGDVDEQFF.

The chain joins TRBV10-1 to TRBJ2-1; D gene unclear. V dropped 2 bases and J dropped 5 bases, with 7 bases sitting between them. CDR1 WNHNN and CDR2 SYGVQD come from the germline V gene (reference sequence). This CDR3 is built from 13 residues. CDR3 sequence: CASSEGRHNEQFF. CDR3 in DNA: TGCGCCAGCAGTGAGGGGCGGCACAATGAGCAGTTCTTC.